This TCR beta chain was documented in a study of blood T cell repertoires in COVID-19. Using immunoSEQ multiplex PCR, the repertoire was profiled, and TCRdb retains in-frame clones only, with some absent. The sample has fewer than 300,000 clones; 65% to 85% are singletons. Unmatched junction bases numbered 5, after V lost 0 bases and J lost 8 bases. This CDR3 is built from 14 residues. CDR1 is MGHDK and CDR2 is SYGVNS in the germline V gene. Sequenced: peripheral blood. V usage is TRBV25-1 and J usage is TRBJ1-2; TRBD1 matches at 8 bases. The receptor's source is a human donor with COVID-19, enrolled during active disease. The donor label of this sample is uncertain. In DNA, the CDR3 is TGTGCCAGCAGTGAATACCAGGGGGCGCGGGGCTACACCTTC. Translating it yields CASSEYQGARGYTF.